A single sample gave rise to the 10 T cell receptor beta chains below, sequenced in a study of T cell changes during pregnancy in multiple sclerosis. Profiling relied on immunoSEQ multiplex PCR, and the TCRdb table lists in-frame clones only, not all of them. The sample carries over 80,000 clones, less than 95% recorded once. Source: peripheral blood, taken in the second trimester of pregnancy. The receptor set was obtained from a female donor in good health, enrolled as a control in a pregnancy study.

The chain has TRBV6-1 and TRBJ1-3, with D unclear. The V gene lost 1 base and the J gene lost 5 bases, with 12 bases spanning the gap. The CDR3 has 15 residues. The germline CDR1 and CDR2 sequences are MNHNS and SASEGT. The CDR3 bases are TGTGCCAGCAGTGAAGTGGCCCAACCGCGAAACACCATATATTTT. This encodes CASSEVAQPRNTIYF.

This CDR3 is CASSTLPEPRYTEAFF. The CDR3 nucleotides are TGTGCCAGCAGTACCCTCCCTGAGCCCCGGTACACTGAAGCTTTCTTT. The rearrangement uses TRBV28 and TRBJ1-1, with unresolved D. The CDR3 consists of 16 residues. Germline CDR1 reads MDHEN; CDR2 reads SYDVKM. V was trimmed by 5 bases and J by 3 bases, leaving 19 bases between them.

The chain recombines TRBV6-4 with TRBJ2-3; 9 nucleotides align to TRBD1. The CDR3 totals 14 residues. Germline V gene lookup returns CDR1 MRHNA and CDR2 SNTAGT. V trimming: 4 bases; J trimming: 1 base; junction bases outside the gene matches: 0. The CDR3 DNA sequence: TGTGCCAGCAGTGGGACAGGGGGCACAGATACGCAGTATTTT. This gives the protein CASSGTGGTDTQYF.

The V call is TRBV2, the J call TRBJ1-2; 9 bases align to TRBD1. V lost 9 bases to trimming and J lost 6 bases; unmatched junction nucleotides: 14. This CDR3 has 15 amino acids. Germline V gives CDR1 SNHLY, CDR2 FYNNEI. The DNA for the CDR3 is TGTGCCAGAGGGTTGGGAGACAGGGGGTTGAATGGCTACACCTTC. This encodes CARGLGDRGLNGYTF.

V and J are TRBV7-2 and TRBJ2-6; D is unclear. The germline gives CDR1 SGHTA, CDR2 FQGNSA. V was shortened by 3 bases and J by 0 bases, with 6 bases between the two germline ends. There are 15 residues in the CDR3. The CDR3 DNA follows: TGTGCCAGCAGCTTGGCCAGCTCTGGGGCCAACGTCCTGACTTTC. Protein sequence: CASSLASSGANVLTF.

This chain uses TRBV28 with TRBJ1-5; maybe TRBD1 (5 bases). With 3 bases removed from V and 7 bases from J, the gap between germline ends came to 13 bases. The CDR3 is 14 residues long. Germline V gene data show CDR1 as MDHEN and CDR2 as SYDVKM. CDR3 protein: CASSFSRGRQPQHF. Written as DNA, the CDR3 is TGTGCCAGCAGTTTCTCAAGGGGTCGCCAGCCCCAGCATTTT.

The chain uses TRBV30 and TRBJ2-1; 14 bases are a match to TRBD2. V shed 0 bases and J 2 bases; nucleotides not matched to a gene: 6. This CDR3 region has 18 residues. Germline V lookup: CDR1 GTSNPN, CDR2 SVGIG (reference sequence). The chain's CDR3 is CAWSVGLAGGITYNEQFF. The CDR3 DNA reads TGTGCCTGGAGTGTCGGACTAGCGGGAGGAATCACCTACAATGAGCAGTTCTTC.

This rearrangement joins TRBV30 to TRBJ1-3, with TRBD1 as a possible D gene (6 bases). This CDR3 is 14 amino acids long. V dropped 4 bases and J dropped 4 bases, with 14 bases sitting between them. Germline V gene data show CDR1 as GTSNPN and CDR2 as SVGIG (reference sequence). For the CDR3, the DNA is TGTGCCTGGAAGGCAGGGGCGGCAGGAAACACCATATATTTT. Translation gives CAWKAGAAGNTIYF.

The chain joins TRBV10-3 to TRBJ2-7; TRBD2 is a possible D gene (5 bases). Looked up from germline, CDR1 is ENHRY and CDR2 is SYGVKD. V lost 4 bases, J lost 2 bases, and 9 bases lay in between. CDR3 length equals 13 residues. CDR3 loop: CAISGTVTYEQYF. The DNA for the CDR3 is TGTGCCATCAGTGGGACTGTAACCTACGAGCAGTACTTC.

The chain combines TRBV5-1 with TRBJ2-5; 14 bases fit TRBD2. V lost 4 bases and J lost 3; bases outside the gene matches: 5. Germline values: CDR1 SGHRS, CDR2 YFSETQ. This CDR3 has 16 residues. Here the CDR3 DNA reads TGCGCCAGCAGCCTCCTGGGACTAGCGGGAGAAGAGACCCAGTACTTC. Translating gives CASSLLGLAGEETQYF.